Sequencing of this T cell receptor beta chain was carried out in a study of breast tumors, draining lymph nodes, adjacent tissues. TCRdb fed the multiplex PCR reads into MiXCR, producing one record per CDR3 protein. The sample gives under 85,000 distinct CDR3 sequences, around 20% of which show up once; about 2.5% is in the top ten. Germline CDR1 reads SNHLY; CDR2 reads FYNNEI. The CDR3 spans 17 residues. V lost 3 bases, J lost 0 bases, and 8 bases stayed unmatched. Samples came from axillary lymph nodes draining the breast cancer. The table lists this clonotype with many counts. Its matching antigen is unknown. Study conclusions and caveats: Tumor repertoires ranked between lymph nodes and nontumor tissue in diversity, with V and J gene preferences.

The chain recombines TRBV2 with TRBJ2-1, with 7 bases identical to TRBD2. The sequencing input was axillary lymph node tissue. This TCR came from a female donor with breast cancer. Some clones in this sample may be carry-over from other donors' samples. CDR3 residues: CASSEGLAGFSYNEQFF. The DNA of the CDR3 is TGTGCCAGCAGTGAGGGTTTAGCGGGTTTCTCCTACAATGAGCAGTTCTTC.